The rows below give T cell receptor beta chains drawn from one sample of a study of OX40 agonist ivuxolimab in advanced cancers. Method: immunoSEQ multiplex PCR; TCRdb's copy keeps in-frame clones and lacks some. Altogether some 49,000 clones are present, approximately 86% being singletons, with the ten largest covering about 48%. The sequencing here drew on CD4+ or CD8+ T cells sorted from blood, taken in a trial of the OX40 agonist ivuxolimab. The source of these receptors is an adult with an advanced solid tumor such as melanoma, head and neck, liver or kidney cancer. CDR3s include the opening cysteine and the closing phenylalanine or tryptophan. A D gene is named only where the DNA matches it firmly. Expanded clones get a size class; other rows say once, few or many, or leave the size out.

DNA: TGTGCCAGCGGAGGGGGCCGTGGGGGCACTGAAGCTTTCTTT; CDR3: CASGGGRGGTEAFF; size: NA; V: TRBV11-3; J: TRBJ1-1; D: TRBD1
DNA: TGCGCCAGCAGCTTCATCAATGAGCAGTTCTTC; CDR3: CASSFINEQFF; size: NA; V: TRBV5-1; J: TRBJ2-1; D: NA
DNA: TGTGCCAGCAGTGCCGGAGGGGCCGACTATAATTCACCCCTCCACTTT; CDR3: CASSAGGADYNSPLHF; size: NA; V: TRBV2; J: TRBJ1-6; D: NA
DNA: TGTGCCAGCTCACCACAACAGGGTATAAGCTCCTACGAGCAGTACTTC; CDR3: CASSPQQGISSYEQYF; size: NA; V: TRBV18; J: TRBJ2-7; D: NA
DNA: TGTGCCAGCAGTCACAGGGGGCAATACTATGGCTACACCTTC; CDR3: CASSHRGQYYGYTF; size: NA; V: TRBV28; J: TRBJ1-2; D: TRBD1
DNA: TGTGCCAGCAGTCACTACCTCCGGGAGACCCAGTACTTC; CDR3: CASSHYLRETQYF; size: NA; V: TRBV28; J: TRBJ2-5; D: NA
DNA: TGTGCCAGCAGCTTAGGAGGCTCTAGTGGGCAAGAGACCCAGTACTTC; CDR3: CASSLGGSSGQETQYF; size: NA; V: TRBV7-2; J: TRBJ2-5; D: NA
DNA: TGCGCCAGCAGCTTGACGGGTCCCTCCTACGAGCAGTACTTC; CDR3: CASSLTGPSYEQYF; size: few; V: TRBV5-1; J: TRBJ2-7; D: NA
DNA: TGCGCCAGCAGCTCCCGGACTAGCGGCACAGATACGCAGTATTTT; CDR3: CASSSRTSGTDTQYF; size: NA; V: TRBV5-1; J: TRBJ2-3; D: TRBD2
DNA: TGTGCCAGCAGCTTAGCTCAGGGGGCTGGGTACGAGCAGTACTTC; CDR3: CASSLAQGAGYEQYF; size: NA; V: TRBV11-3; J: TRBJ2-7; D: TRBD1
DNA: TGTGCCAGCAGGGTGCTAGCGGGGGTTTTGTACGAGCAGTACTTC; CDR3: CASRVLAGVLYEQYF; size: NA; V: TRBV28; J: TRBJ2-7; D: TRBD2
DNA: TGCAGCGTACTGACAGGGGACTATGGCTACACCTTC; CDR3: CSVLTGDYGYTF; size: few; V: TRBV29-1; J: TRBJ1-2; D: TRBD1
DNA: TGCAGCGTTGGGACTAGCGGGGGACAAGAGACCCAGTACTTC; CDR3: CSVGTSGGQETQYF; size: once; V: TRBV29-1; J: TRBJ2-5; D: TRBD2
DNA: TGTGCCAGCAGTTACTCCCCTGCCCGGGTCGATGAGCAGTTCTTC; CDR3: CASSYSPARVDEQFF; size: NA; V: TRBV6-5; J: TRBJ2-1; D: NA
DNA: TGTGCCAGCAGCCCCTGGACTAGCGGACACACAGATACGCAGTATTTT; CDR3: CASSPWTSGHTDTQYF; size: NA; V: TRBV7-6; J: TRBJ2-3; D: TRBD2
DNA: TGTGCCAGCACCCCGCAGGGGGCAACCGGGGAGCTGTTTTTT; CDR3: CASTPQGATGELFF; size: NA; V: TRBV7-2; J: TRBJ2-2; D: TRBD1
DNA: TGCGCCAGCAGCTTGGTGGTGGACGAGCAGTACTTC; CDR3: CASSLVVDEQYF; size: NA; V: TRBV5-1; J: TRBJ2-7; D: NA
DNA: TGTGCCAGCAGCCTACGGCCGGGACGGATAAATCAGCCCCAGCATTTT; CDR3: CASSLRPGRINQPQHF; size: once; V: TRBV5-8; J: TRBJ1-5; D: NA
DNA: TGTGCCAGCAGGCCGGGACAGTCGCCTGGGGCCAACGTCCTGACTTTC; CDR3: CASRPGQSPGANVLTF; size: NA; V: TRBV28; J: TRBJ2-6; D: TRBD1
DNA: TGTGCCAGCAGTTATTCCGGGACAGGGGGCCCCTACGAGCAGTACTTC; CDR3: CASSYSGTGGPYEQYF; size: NA; V: TRBV6-5; J: TRBJ2-7; D: TRBD1
DNA: TGTGCCAGCAGTTTCCGACGACTAGCGGGGGGGCGGTACGAGCAGTACTTC; CDR3: CASSFRRLAGGRYEQYF; size: few; V: TRBV27; J: TRBJ2-7; D: TRBD2
DNA: TGTGCCAGCAGTTTAGGTCGGGCGCGGGAGCAGTACTTC; CDR3: CASSLGRAREQYF; size: NA; V: TRBV27; J: TRBJ2-5; D: TRBD2
DNA: TGTGCCTGGAGCCGAACAGGGAACTATGGCTACACCTTC; CDR3: CAWSRTGNYGYTF; size: few; V: TRBV30; J: TRBJ1-2; D: NA
DNA: TGTGCCAGCAGCTTAGCGGAGGGGTACAGCACAGATACGCAGTATTTT; CDR3: CASSLAEGYSTDTQYF; size: once; V: TRBV7-8; J: TRBJ2-3; D: NA
DNA: TGTGCCAGCACTCGAGACAGTCTTAATGAAAAACTGTTTTTT; CDR3: CASTRDSLNEKLFF; size: NA; V: TRBV6-1; J: TRBJ1-4; D: NA
DNA: TGTGCCAGCAGCCCCGGAGCGGGGGGAAGCTCCTACGAGCAGTACTTC; CDR3: CASSPGAGGSSYEQYF; size: NA; V: TRBV7-9; J: TRBJ2-7; D: TRBD2
DNA: TGTGCCAGCAGTTCGAGGAGGGGCACTGAAGCTTTCTTT; CDR3: CASSSRRGTEAFF; size: once; V: TRBV6-5; J: TRBJ1-1; D: NA
DNA: TGTGCCAGCAGTTACTCTCGGGGGACGGATGAGCAGTTCTTC; CDR3: CASSYSRGTDEQFF; size: NA; V: TRBV6-5; J: TRBJ2-1; D: NA
DNA: TGTGCCTTCAACGGCCGGCAGCCACCTAACTATGGCTACACCTTC; CDR3: CAFNGRQPPNYGYTF; size: NA; V: TRBV6-6; J: TRBJ1-2; D: NA
DNA: TGTGCCATCTGGACAGGGGGGACTGAAGCTTTCTTT; CDR3: CAIWTGGTEAFF; size: NA; V: TRBV10-3; J: TRBJ1-1; D: TRBD1
DNA: TGCGCCAGCAGCCAAGGCCCACTAGCGCCTGGGGGGCAGGCTGAGCAGTTCTTC; CDR3: CASSQGPLAPGGQAEQFF; size: NA; V: TRBV4-1; J: TRBJ2-1; D: NA
DNA: TGCGCCAGCAGCCCCCTTGAGAACACTGAAGCTTTCTTT; CDR3: CASSPLENTEAFF; size: NA; V: TRBV5-1; J: TRBJ1-1; D: NA
DNA: TGTGCCAGCAGTCCCCTGCCACGCCTTGGCTCCGAGCAGTACTTC; CDR3: CASSPLPRLGSEQYF; size: NA; V: TRBV27; J: TRBJ2-7; D: NA
DNA: TGTGCCAGCAGGAGGACTAGCGGGTACTACAATGAGCAGTTCTTC; CDR3: CASRRTSGYYNEQFF; size: NA; V: TRBV2; J: TRBJ2-1; D: TRBD2
DNA: TGTGCCAGCAGCCCGAGGGAGCCCTCTTCTGGGGCCAACGTCCTGACTTTC; CDR3: CASSPREPSSGANVLTF; size: NA; V: TRBV7-2; J: TRBJ2-6; D: NA
DNA: TGCGCCAGCAGCCAAGACCTTAGACAGACCTACGAGCAGTACTTC; CDR3: CASSQDLRQTYEQYF; size: NA; V: TRBV4-1; J: TRBJ2-7; D: NA